The present entry profiles one TCR beta chain with its context. The antigen remains unidentified. The method was immunoSEQ multiplex PCR; TCRdb's version includes in-frame clones alone and lacks a portion of them. Among about 53,000 clones listed, 70% to 90% were seen once. The length of the CDR3 is 16 residues. Germline CDR1 SGHTA, CDR2 FQGNSA. The V gene end was trimmed by 3 bases and the J gene end by 4 bases; junction bases not matched to a gene: 6. This record belongs to a study of T cells after posttransplantation cyclophosphamide. Findings of the study overall: Donor CD8+ memory clones often dominated recipient blood repertoires at later times. Recipient CMV seropositivity and CMV reactivation strongly tracked TRB clonality. Blood and skin or GI T cell repertoires showed limited TRB overlap.

This clonotype was sampled from a man in his thirties or forties with a blood cancer, CMV-positive, and with a related stem cell donor. This sequence joins TRBV7-2 and TRBJ2-2, with 9 bases matching TRBD1. The material sequenced was PBMCs. The CDR3 sequence: CASSFRDRAGTGELFF. The CDR3 nucleotides read TGTGCCAGCAGCTTCAGGGACAGGGCGGGCACCGGGGAGCTGTTTTTT.